Sequencing of this T cell receptor (beta chain) was carried out in a study of T cell repertoires in cytomegalovirus infection. The overall study: Public TCR beta signatures marked donors with CMV infection and the matching HLA.

TCRdb processed the reads anew with MiXCR; each CDR3 protein has one entry. The sample contains around 530,000 distinct CDR3 sequences, more than 20% of which appear only once. The study's findings and limits: Clonotypes of TCR beta that were HLA-C-restricted and CMV-specific dominated the ex vivo response. There were carriers of CMV plus the relevant HLA, and cumulative public TCR beta family frequency identified them.

V trimming: 6 bases; J trimming: 1 base; junction bases outside the gene matches: 8. This CDR3 region has 17 residues. There are a few counts of this clonotype. Its antigen is currently unknown. The receptor comes from a human donor in good health (CMV status not recorded). Some clones in this sample may be carry-over from other donors' samples. Sample: PBMCs. The chain carries TRBV12-3 or TRBV12-4 and TRBJ1-5, with 11 bases aligning to TRBD1. CDR3 protein: CASSPWTGGLSNQPQHF. CDR3 in DNA: TGTGCCAGCAGCCCCTGGACAGGGGGCTTAAGCAATCAGCCCCAGCATTTT.